These 25 T cell receptor beta chains share one sample of origin, sequenced in a study of cytomegalovirus exposure and HLA in healthy donors. PCR employed 60 Vbeta and 13 Jbeta primers. The repertoire was sequenced with immunoSEQ multiplex PCR; TCRdb's copy has only in-frame clones and lacks some. The sample holds 90,000 to 130,000 clones, 65% to 75% seen once. The sample taken for sequencing was PBMCs. The receptors here all came from a man aged 25-45 years in good health and CMV-seropositive.

The V call is TRBV4-2, the J call TRBJ1-2; 10 nucleotides match TRBD1. In germline, CDR1 is LGHNA, CDR2 YNFKEQ. The CDR3 sequence is 15 residues long. The J segment lost 6 bases and the V segment lost 1 base, leaving 5 bases of the junction unmatched. The CDR3 sequence: CASSQGRGTGDGYTF. In nucleotides, the CDR3 is TGTGCCAGCAGCCAAGGACGGGGGACAGGGGATGGCTACACCTTC.

Here the CDR3 reads CASIPTQGFSYNEQFF. The CDR3 DNA follows: TGTGCCAGCATCCCCACGCAGGGGTTCTCCTACAATGAGCAGTTCTTC. The chain joins TRBV5-4 to TRBJ2-1; the D gene is possibly TRBD1 (6 bases). This CDR3 region has 16 residues. V was shortened by 6 bases and J by 0 bases, with 16 bases between the two germline ends. Germline V lookup: CDR1 SGHNT, CDR2 YYREEE (reference sequence).

The V and J genes are TRBV5-3 and TRBJ1-2; 7 positions agree with TRBD1. TRBV5-3 is an ORF, and what it does is uncertain. The V segment lost 0 bases and the J segment 8 bases; nucleotides outside the gene matches: 16. The CDR3 is made up of 17 amino acids. For the CDR3, the DNA is TGTGCCAGAAGCTTGGACTTCTCGACAGGGCCGGGGGGGGGCTACACCTTC. Translating it yields CARSLDFSTGPGGGYTF.

The V gene is TRBV4-2, the J gene TRBJ1-2, with unresolved D. The CDR3 length is 15 residues. Germline assignment: CDR1 LGHNA and CDR2 YNFKEQ. V lost 2 bases and J 7 bases, leaving 17 bases between the germline ends. CDR3 sequence (DNA): TGTGCCAGCAGCCAATATGAGCGCCCGGCGGGTGGCTACACCTTC. As protein: CASSQYERPAGGYTF.

The chain couples TRBV4-2 to TRBJ2-5; TRBD1 agrees at 12 bases. With 1 base clipped from V and 11 bases from J, the junction kept 11 bases outside the gene matches. Germline-derived CDR1 and CDR2 are LGHNA and YNFKEQ. CDR3 size: 16 residues. This CDR3 is CASSQGAGTGGWEQYF. CDR3 coding DNA: TGTGCCAGCAGCCAAGGGGCAGGGACAGGGGGCTGGGAGCAGTACTTC.

The V and J genes are TRBV18 and TRBJ1-1, with 7 bases matching TRBD1. CDR3 length: 15 amino acids. From germline, CDR1 is KGHSH and CDR2 LQKENI. V lost 1 base, J lost 5 bases, and 7 bases stayed unmatched. The CDR3 is CASSPQSGGRTEAFF. The DNA for the CDR3 is TGTGCCAGCTCACCACAGTCAGGGGGTAGGACTGAAGCTTTCTTT.

In this sample, this clone turned up once. The chain links TRBV11-2 to TRBJ1-2, with 8 nucleotides matching TRBD1. Germline V lookup: CDR1 SGHAT, CDR2 FQNNGV. The CDR3 has 14 amino acids. V lost 7 bases and J lost 8; bases outside the gene matches: 12. The CDR3 region has the DNA TGTGCCAGCACCTCAGGACAGGGAGTAGGGGGCTACACCTTC. It codes for CASTSGQGVGGYTF.

The genes are TRBV2 and TRBJ2-5, with TRBD2 identical over 10 bases. Germline V gene lookup returns CDR1 SNHLY and CDR2 FYNNEI. The CDR3 sequence is 15 residues long. The trim removed 5 bases at V and 2 bases at J, leaving 5 bases unmatched. CDR3 bases: TGTGCCAGCAGTTTAGGACTAGCGGCACAAGAGACCCAGTACTTC. Translating gives CASSLGLAAQETQYF.

This clone was counted a few times. The chain recombines TRBV9 with TRBJ2-6, with D perhaps matching TRBD1 (6 bases). The CDR3 has 15 amino acids. Between the trimmed V and J ends, which lost 6 bases and 0 bases, there was a span of 10 bases. Per the germline V gene, CDR1 is SGDLS and CDR2 is YYNGEE. The CDR3 DNA reads as TGTGCCAGCACCCCGACAGGCTCTGGGGCCAACGTCCTGACTTTC. The encoded protein is CASTPTGSGANVLTF. The full variable domain, rest sourced from reference TRBV9 and TRBJ2-6, is DSGVTQTPKHLITATGQRVTLRCSPRSGDLSVYWYQQSLDQGLQFLIQYYNGEERAKGNILERFSAQQFPDLHSELNLSSLELGDSALYFCASTPTGSGANVLTFGAGSRLTVL.

This clone has only a few counts. The genes are TRBV2 and TRBJ2-3, with D maybe TRBD2 (6 bases). V lost 5 bases to trimming and J lost 6 bases, with 12 bases between them. In germline, CDR1 is SNHLY, CDR2 FYNNEI. The CDR3 runs 13 residues. CDR3 region: CASSPNRGDTQYF. In nucleotides, the CDR3 is TGTGCCAGCAGTCCAAATCGGGGGGATACGCAGTATTTT. Filled out from reference TRBV2 and TRBJ2-3, the complete variable domain reads EPEVTQTPSHQVTQMGQEVILRCVPISNHLYFYWYRQILGQKVEFLVSFYNNEISEKSEIFDDQFSVERPDGSNFTLKIRSTKLEDSAMYFCASSPNRGDTQYFGPGTRLTVL.

V is TRBV7-6 and J is TRBJ2-3; 8 bases agree with TRBD2. This CDR3 is 17 amino acids long. CDR1 SGHVS and CDR2 FNYEAQ come from the germline V gene. The V gene end was trimmed by 5 bases and the J gene end by 3 bases; junction bases not matched to a gene: 13. Here the CDR3 DNA reads TGTGCCAGCAGCCCAGCCGTGAGCGGGGGTTTGACAGATACGCAGTATTTT. Protein sequence: CASSPAVSGGLTDTQYF.

The rearrangement links TRBV7-2 to TRBJ1-3; 10 bases match TRBD1. Per the germline V gene, CDR1 is SGHTA and CDR2 is FQGNSA. There are 15 residues in the CDR3. V shed 6 bases, J shed 6 bases, and the junction held 8 bases outside the gene matches. The CDR3 bases are TGTGCCAGCAGTCCAGACAGGGGGCATTCAAACACCATATATTTT. Its translation is CASSPDRGHSNTIYF.

The count of this clone is one. This chain joins TRBV19 and TRBJ1-5, with 7 bases matching TRBD1. The CDR3 contains 15 residues. With 5 bases clipped from V and 6 bases from J, the junction kept 10 bases outside the gene matches. Germline V gene lookup returns CDR1 LNHDA and CDR2 SQIVND (reference sequence). CDR3 DNA sequence: TGTGCCAGTAGTCTTTCAGGGGGTCAACGTCAGCCCCAGCATTTT. Protein sequence: CASSLSGGQRQPQHF.

This clone was found once. The J gene is TRBJ2-3, the V gene TRBV27; D uncertain. This CDR3 spans 12 amino acids. Germline lookup yields CDR1 MNHEY and CDR2 SMNVEV (reference sequence). V was pared by 6 bases and J by 7 bases, with 11 bases between. CDR3 bases: TGTGCCAGCAGGCCGCCGGGTAATACGCAGTATTTT. As protein: CASRPPGNTQYF.

This rearrangement joins TRBV9 to TRBJ2-3, with D unclear. CDR3 length: 15 residues. CDR1 is SGDLS, CDR2 YYNGEE, per germline. Trimming took 4 bases from V and 0 from J, leaving 12 bases between them. CDR3 coding DNA: TGTGCCAGCAGCCCCACTCCTAGGAGCACAGATACGCAGTATTTT. It codes for CASSPTPRSTDTQYF.

The chain uses TRBV6-1 and TRBJ2-3, with unresolved D. Germline V gene lookup returns CDR1 MNHNS and CDR2 SASEGT. The CDR3 runs to 13 residues. Trimming removed 2 bases from V and 2 bases from J, with 5 bases in between. The CDR3: CASSEWATDTQYF. For the CDR3, the DNA is TGTGCCAGCAGTGAATGGGCCACAGATACGCAGTATTTT.

This clone showed up just a few times. This chain uses TRBV6-5 with TRBJ1-1; 7 bases agree with TRBD1. Germline CDR1 MNHEY, CDR2 SVGAGI. The CDR3 contains 15 residues. V was clipped by 0 bases and J by 4 bases; unmatched bases: 5. The CDR3 loop reads CASSYSNRGSTEAFF. The CDR3 coding sequence is TGTGCCAGCAGTTACTCGAACAGGGGTAGCACTGAAGCTTTCTTT.

The V gene is TRBV11-2, the J gene TRBJ2-1; TRBD2 matches 12 bases. In germline, CDR1 is SGHAT, CDR2 FQNNGV. The CDR3 runs 17 residues. V lost 5 bases and J lost 9; bases outside the gene matches: 14. The CDR3 nucleotides are TGTGCCAGCAGCCCCCGACTAGCGGGAGCCGGGGGGGGTGAGCAGTTCTTC. It encodes CASSPRLAGAGGGEQFF.

The chain couples TRBV2 to TRBJ2-7, with TRBD2 matching 7 bases. The germline V gene encodes CDR1 SNHLY and CDR2 FYNNEI. The CDR3 covers 12 residues. Trimming removed 9 bases from V and 7 bases from J; junction bases left unmatched: 9. Here the CDR3 DNA reads TGTGCCAGGGGGACGGCGGGAGAAGAGCAGTACTTC. The encoded protein is CARGTAGEEQYF.

J is TRBJ2-3 and V is TRBV27; D unclear. Germline V gene data show CDR1 as MNHEY and CDR2 as SMNVEV (reference sequence). Trimming removed 1 base at V and 0 bases at J, with 5 bases between. This CDR3 has 14 amino acids. In DNA, the CDR3 is TGTGCCAGCAGTTTATTGAGTAGCACAGATACGCAGTATTTT. Amino acid sequence: CASSLLSSTDTQYF.

V gene TRBV5-1 combines with J gene TRBJ2-5, with TRBD2 matching over 12 bases. The V segment lost 0 bases and the J segment 5 bases; nucleotides outside the gene matches: 11. The germline V gene has CDR1 SGHRS and CDR2 YFSETQ. The CDR3 length is 18 residues. The DNA for the CDR3 is TGCGCCAGCAGCTTGGCGTCTAGCGGGGGGGCCATCACGGAGACCCAGTACTTC. Amino acids: CASSLASSGGAITETQYF.

This chain links TRBV7-9 with TRBJ2-3; tentative D call: TRBD2 (7 bases). V shed 2 bases and J shed 1 base, with 13 bases lying between them. The CDR3 length is 16 residues. CDR1 and CDR2 (germline): SEHNR, FQNEAQ (reference sequence). In DNA form, the CDR3 reads TGTGCCAGCAGCTTAAGGGGGGGCCGGGGCACAGATACGCAGTATTTT. It codes for CASSLRGGRGTDTQYF.

This clone was counted ten times or more. This chain links TRBV7-9 with TRBJ2-7, with D tentatively TRBD1 (5 bases). Looked up from germline, CDR1 is SEHNR and CDR2 is FQNEAQ (reference sequence). V lost 8 bases to trimming and J lost 4 bases, with 9 bases between them. This CDR3 is built from 11 residues. The CDR3: CASQGEYEQYF. CDR3 nucleotide sequence: TGTGCCAGCCAAGGGGAATACGAGCAGTACTTC.

This clone was observed a handful of times. The rearrangement joins TRBV2 to TRBJ2-3, with no clear D. CDR1 and CDR2 (germline): SNHLY, FYNNEI. CDR3 length equals 12 residues. Trimming shortened V by 4 bases and J by 0 bases, and 2 bases separated the two germline ends. The CDR3 loop reads CASSASTDTQYF. For the CDR3, the DNA is TGTGCCAGCAGTGCGAGCACAGATACGCAGTATTTT.

On this clone: An end of the junction does not agree with germline; a read error may underlie this. The chain recombines TRBV7-9 with TRBJ2-1, with D possibly TRBD1 on 6 matching bases. This CDR3 comprises 15 residues. The V gene's germline CDR1 is SEHNR and CDR2 FQNEAQ (reference sequence). This chain's CDR3 is CSSSYLGARPNEQFF. The DNA for the CDR3 is TGTTCCAGCTCCTACTTGGGGGCCCGCCCCAATGAGCAGTTCTTC. Together with reference TRBV7-9 and TRBJ2-1, the CDR3 gives the full variable domain: DTGVSQNPRHKITKRGQNVTFRCDPISEHNRLYWYRQTLGQGPEFLTYFQNEAQLEKSRLLSDRFSAERPKGSFSTLEIQRTEQGDSAMYLCSSSYLGARPNEQFFGPGTRLTVL.